This T cell receptor (beta chain) was recovered during a study of blood T cell repertoires in COVID-19. CDR1 and CDR2 (germline): MNHEY, SVGAGI. The CDR3 contains 14 residues. Trimming removed 8 bases at V and 8 bases at J, with 19 bases between. Clones were read by immunoSEQ multiplex PCR, and TCRdb kept only the in-frame ones, dropping some. The sample comprises some 100,000 clones, about 90% of which are singletons, and roughly 8.1% rests with the top ten. The TCR was taken from a woman between 65 and 79 years old with acute or convalescent COVID-19. The sequenced material came from peripheral blood. The V and J genes are TRBV6-5 and TRBJ2-1, with D tentatively TRBD1 (6 bases). The CDR3 is CASLQGVARDEQFF. Written as DNA, the CDR3 is TGTGCCAGCCTACAGGGTGTCGCGCGGGATGAGCAGTTCTTC.